These 27 T cell receptor beta chains share one sample of origin, sequenced in a study of beta chain features in type 1 diabetes. Expressed TCRB transcripts were sequenced, since all the RNA that had been isolated was reverse transcribed. Libraries were prepared by immunoSEQ multiplex PCR; TCRdb keeps only in-frame clonotypes and omits some of them. The data contain under 450,000 clones, roughly 13% of them seen just once; the ten biggest clones take up 0.035% to 0.045%. Sample: naive CD4+ T cells from blood. All receptors come from a man in his thirties or forties in good health.

In this sample, this clone turned up a few times. This chain links TRBV27 with TRBJ2-1; tentative D call: TRBD1 (5 bases). The CDR3 extends over 16 amino acids. The germline V gene encodes CDR1 MNHEY and CDR2 SMNVEV (reference sequence). The V end was cut by 5 bases, the J end by 0 bases, with 14 bases between. The CDR3 region is CASSIPQGSSYNEQFF. DNA for the CDR3: TGTGCCAGCAGTATCCCCCAGGGTAGCTCCTACAATGAGCAGTTCTTC.

The J gene is TRBJ1-5, the V gene TRBV7-6; D uncertain. The V end lost 1 base, the J end lost 5 bases, and 6 bases lay between the germline ends. Germline-derived CDR1 and CDR2 are SGHVS and FNYEAQ. The length of the CDR3 is 13 residues. In DNA form, the CDR3 reads TGTGCCAGCAGCTTAGGCGCACATCAGCCCCAGCATTTT. The encoded protein is CASSLGAHQPQHF.

The chain is built from TRBV9 and TRBJ1-5; TRBD1 aligns across 7 bases. This CDR3 comprises 14 residues. Germline assignment: CDR1 SGDLS and CDR2 YYNGEE. V lost 0 bases, J lost 7 bases, and 4 bases stayed unmatched. In DNA form, the CDR3 reads TGTGCCAGCAGCGTAGGACAGGGTAAACAGCCCCAGCATTTT. This gives the protein CASSVGQGKQPQHF.

The chain carries TRBV5-4 and TRBJ2-3; no reliable D call. The germline V gene has CDR1 SGHNT and CDR2 YYREEE (reference sequence). The CDR3 runs to 16 residues. V lost 4 bases and J 2 bases, leaving 17 bases between the germline ends. The CDR3 spells CASSPLGLIVTDTQYF. The DNA of the CDR3 is TGTGCCAGCAGCCCTCTCGGCCTAATAGTCACAGATACGCAGTATTTT.

The chain couples TRBV4-1 to TRBJ2-1, with 10 bases fitting TRBD2. Looked up from germline, CDR1 is MGHRA and CDR2 is YSYEKL. The CDR3 runs to 15 residues. V trimming: 5 bases; J trimming: 12 bases; junction bases outside the gene matches: 13. Written as DNA, the CDR3 is TGCGCCAGCAGCGTCGAGTCTAGCGGGAGACCCGTGCAGTTCTTC. Residues: CASSVESSGRPVQFF.

The genes are TRBV7-2 and TRBJ2-1; 9 bases fit TRBD2. The CDR3 totals 16 residues. J was trimmed by 9 bases and V by 1 base; bases with no gene match: 10. Germline CDR1 reads SGHTA; CDR2 reads FQGNSA. In nucleotides, the CDR3 is TGTGCCAGCAGCTTAGTTGTAGCGGGGGTTGAGGGTGAGCAGTTCTTC. Its translation is CASSLVVAGVEGEQFF.

This rearrangement joins TRBV4-3 to TRBJ2-3; 10 bases are shared with TRBD2. Trimming cost V 3 bases and J 4 bases; bases outside gene matches: 7. This CDR3 is 16 amino acids long. CDR1 and CDR2 (germline): LGHNA, YSLEER. The CDR3 DNA reads as TGCGCCAGCAGCCAGTCACTAGCGGGGTTAGCAGATACGCAGTATTTT. Residues: CASSQSLAGLADTQYF.

The chain is built from TRBV9 and TRBJ2-7, with D perhaps matching TRBD1 (6 bases). This CDR3 has 15 amino acids. Trimming cost V 4 bases and J 7 bases, with 21 bases left between them. Germline lookup yields CDR1 SGDLS and CDR2 YYNGEE. The DNA for the CDR3 is TGTGCCAGCAGCCCCCGGGACAATTTCTCGGGGGAGCAGTACGTC. It is translated as CASSPRDNFSGEQYV.

This chain links TRBV7-9 with TRBJ1-5; D not resolved. Trimming left V 5 bases short and J 0 bases short, with 11 bases between. The CDR3 totals 15 residues. Germline V gene data show CDR1 as SEHNR and CDR2 as FQNEAQ (reference sequence). The CDR3: CASSPGAGSNQPQHF. CDR3 in DNA: TGTGCCAGCAGCCCCGGAGCCGGTAGCAATCAGCCCCAGCATTTT.

The gene calls are TRBV5-4 and TRBJ2-1; perhaps TRBD2 as D (6 bases). This CDR3 has 14 residues. From germline, CDR1 is SGHNT and CDR2 YYREEE (reference sequence). Trimming stripped 4 bases from V and 9 bases from J, with 17 bases between. CDR3 coding DNA: TGTGCCAGCAGCCCACGACTAGAGGTCGGTGAGCAGTTCTTC. Translating it yields CASSPRLEVGEQFF.

J is TRBJ1-1 and V is TRBV20-1, with D possibly matching TRBD1 (5 bases). Trimming removed 6 bases at V and 8 bases at J, with 13 bases between. This CDR3 contains 11 residues. Germline-derived CDR1 and CDR2 are DFQATT and SNEGSKA (reference sequence). CDR3 DNA sequence: TGCAGTGCCAGAATACGGGACGAAGCTTTCTTT. Its translation: CSARIRDEAFF.

The gene calls are TRBV7-2 and TRBJ1-5; 8 bases agree with TRBD1. Losses at the gene ends were 5 bases for V and 4 bases for J; bases not matched to a gene: 4. CDR3 size: 14 residues. Germline CDR1 is SGHTA and CDR2 is FQGNSA. CDR3 residues: CASSKDRENQPQHF. The CDR3 DNA reads as TGTGCCAGCAGCAAGGACAGGGAAAATCAGCCCCAGCATTTT. The complete variable domain, with remaining parts taken from reference TRBV7-2 and TRBJ1-5, reads GAGVSQSPSNKVTEKGKDVELRCDPISGHTALYWYRQSLGQGLEFLIYFQGNSAPDKSGLPSDRFSAERTGGSVSTLTIQRTQQEDSAVYLCASSKDRENQPQHFGDGTRLSIL.

This clone appeared a few times. The V call is TRBV13, the J call TRBJ1-2, with D perhaps TRBD1 (6 bases). Looked up from germline, CDR1 is PRHDT and CDR2 is FYEKMQ (reference sequence). The CDR3 consists of 13 residues. Trimming stripped 0 bases from V and 5 bases from J, with 7 bases between. CDR3 nucleotide sequence: TGTGCCAGCAGCTTAGGGACAGGTTATGGCTACACCTTC. Encoded protein: CASSLGTGYGYTF.

This clone was counted at least ten times. This chain uses TRBV10-3 with TRBJ2-1; D gene uncertain. This CDR3 has 11 residues. Deletions cut 10 bases from V and 4 bases from J, with 8 bases between. Germline values: CDR1 ENHRY, CDR2 SYGVKD. DNA of the CDR3: TGTGCCACCATGAATTACAATGAGCAGTTCTTC. As protein: CATMNYNEQFF.

The V and J genes are TRBV27 and TRBJ2-7, with D unclear. The length of the CDR3 is 12 residues. The germline gives CDR1 MNHEY, CDR2 SMNVEV (reference sequence). V dropped 7 bases and J dropped 0 bases, with 7 bases sitting between them. DNA of the CDR3: TGTGCCAGCAACAGTCCCTCCTACGAGCAGTACTTC. Translation: CASNSPSYEQYF.

This chain links TRBV6-1 with TRBJ2-5, with D possibly matching TRBD2 (5 bases). The ends were cut back, 7 bases at V and 5 bases at J, with 14 bases in the middle. Germline assignment: CDR1 MNHNS and CDR2 SASEGT. This CDR3 has 13 residues. CDR3 loop: CASMPVGSETQYF. In DNA, the CDR3 is TGTGCCAGCATGCCGGTGGGGAGTGAGACCCAGTACTTC.

This clone was counted between two and nine times. The sample holds other DNA sequences that translate to the same CDR3. The chain joins TRBV5-4 to TRBJ2-5; D uncertain. Germline CDR1 is SGHNT and CDR2 is YYREEE (reference sequence). The CDR3 is 14 amino acids. V was pared by 0 bases and J by 2 bases, with 8 bases between. This CDR3 is CASSLAGRQETQYF. The CDR3 coding sequence is TGTGCCAGCAGCTTGGCCGGTAGGCAAGAGACCCAGTACTTC.

The chain recombines TRBV6-5 with TRBJ1-2, with D possibly matching TRBD1 (5 bases). There are 13 residues in the CDR3. Germline V CDR1 and CDR2: MNHEY, SVGAGI. V lost 2 bases to trimming and J lost 6 bases, with 10 bases between them. The CDR3 sequence is CASSYGREHGYTF. The CDR3, as DNA: TGTGCCAGCAGTTACGGCAGGGAACATGGCTACACCTTC.

J is TRBJ2-5 and V is TRBV18; 8 nucleotides match TRBD2. The CDR3 has 16 amino acids. The V and J ends lost 1 base and 1 base, in that order; junction bases with no gene match: 5. Germline CDR1 reads KGHSH; CDR2 reads LQKENI. CDR3 sequence (DNA): TGTGCCAGCTCACCACTCGCGGGAGGACCCCAAGAGACCCAGTACTTC. This sequence encodes CASSPLAGGPQETQYF.

This clone was observed a handful of times. The CDR3 sequence: CASSSTTGTSGNTIYF. The CDR3, as DNA: TGTGCCAGCAGCTCCACGACAGGGACCTCTGGAAACACCATATATTTT. This chain joins TRBV9 and TRBJ1-3; 7 nucleotides align to TRBD1. The CDR3 spans 16 residues. In germline, CDR1 is SGDLS, CDR2 YYNGEE. The ends lost 4 bases at V and 0 bases at J; junction bases unmatched: 7.

The chain combines TRBV9 with TRBJ1-3, with 8 bases lining up with TRBD1. The CDR3 has 13 residues. V dropped 1 base and J dropped 8; count of bases not matched to a gene: 2. Germline V gene sequence: CDR1 SGDLS, CDR2 YYNGEE. The DNA for the CDR3 is TGTGCCAGCAGCGTACAGGGGGCGGACACCATATATTTT. This codes for CASSVQGADTIYF.

The chain is built from TRBV4-1 and TRBJ1-1; D is unclear. CDR1 is MGHRA and CDR2 is YSYEKL in the germline V gene. This CDR3 is built from 14 residues. Trimming left V 2 bases short and J 2 bases short, with 9 bases between. The CDR3 is CASSQFVLNTEAFF. The CDR3 DNA is TGCGCCAGCAGCCAATTCGTTCTTAACACTGAAGCTTTCTTT.

The rearrangement joins TRBV27 to TRBJ2-7, with D perhaps TRBD1 (5 bases). CDR3 length equals 14 residues. The V gene lost 2 bases and the J gene lost 2 bases, with 10 bases spanning the gap. Germline lookup yields CDR1 MNHEY and CDR2 SMNVEV (reference sequence). The chain's CDR3 is CASSLRGLPYEQYV. CDR3 DNA sequence: TGTGCCAGCAGTTTAAGGGGCCTTCCCTACGAGCAGTACGTC.

This clone was seen more than once but under ten times. This chain uses TRBV10-3 with TRBJ2-5; 8 nucleotides line up with TRBD2. In germline, CDR1 is ENHRY, CDR2 SYGVKD. V was clipped by 6 bases and J by 4 bases; unmatched bases: 7. There are 14 residues in the CDR3. CDR3 DNA: TGTGCCATCAGAAGCGGGAGTGGCGGAGAGACCCAGTACTTC. Translated, it gives CAIRSGSGGETQYF.

This clone has a handful of counts. V and J are TRBV11-3 and TRBJ2-5; D is possibly TRBD1 or TRBD2 (6 bases each). The length of the CDR3 is 14 residues. CDR1 and CDR2 (germline): SGHNT, YENEEA. Trimming took 2 bases from V and 4 from J, leaving 11 bases between them. CDR3 nucleotide sequence: TGTGCCAGCAGCTTAAATGGGGGGCGAGAGACCCAGTACTTC. Its protein is CASSLNGGRETQYF.

This chain joins TRBV9 and TRBJ1-1, with TRBD1 matching over 8 bases. The CDR3 has 12 residues. Germline assignment: CDR1 SGDLS and CDR2 YYNGEE. V gave up 4 bases and J gave up 6 bases; unmatched junction bases: 2. CDR3 in amino acids: CASSLTGAEAFF. CDR3 DNA sequence: TGTGCCAGCAGCCTGACAGGGGCTGAAGCTTTCTTT.

This clone was seen more than once but under ten times. This sequence joins TRBV7-2 and TRBJ2-2; D perhaps matches TRBD1 (8 bases). This CDR3 region has 16 residues. Germline V gene sequence: CDR1 SGHTA, CDR2 FQGNSA. V lost 5 bases and J lost 3, with 16 bases in between. The CDR3 protein is CASSTGQGGDTGELFF. The CDR3 nucleotides are TGTGCCAGCAGCACTGGACAGGGAGGGGACACCGGGGAGCTGTTTTTT.